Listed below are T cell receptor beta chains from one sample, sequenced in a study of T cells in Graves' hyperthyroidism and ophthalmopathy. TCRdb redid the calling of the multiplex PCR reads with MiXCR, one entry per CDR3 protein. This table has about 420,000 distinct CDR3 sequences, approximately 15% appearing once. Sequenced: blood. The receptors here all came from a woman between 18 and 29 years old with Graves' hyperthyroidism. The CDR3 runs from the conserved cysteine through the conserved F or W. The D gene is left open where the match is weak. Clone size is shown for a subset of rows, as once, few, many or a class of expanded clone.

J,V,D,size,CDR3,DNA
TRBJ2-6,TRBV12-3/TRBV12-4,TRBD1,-,CASRTEPGQGAAGANVLTF,TGTGCCAGCAGGACCGAACCGGGACAGGGGGCCGCCGGGGCCAACGTCCTGACTTTC
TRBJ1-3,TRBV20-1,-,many,CSASHRDGGGTIYF,TGCAGTGCTAGCCATCGGGACGGCGGAGGCACCATATATTTT
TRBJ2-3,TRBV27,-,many,CASSSPTGAPGTDTQYF,TGTGCCAGCAGCTCACCGACCGGGGCCCCTGGCACAGATACGCAGTATTTT
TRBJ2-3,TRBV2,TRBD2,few,CASRMKQLAGLTDTQYF,TGTGCCAGCAGGATGAAACAGTTAGCGGGACTCACAGATACGCAGTATTTT
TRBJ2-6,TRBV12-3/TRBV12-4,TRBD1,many,CASRDGTGVSGANVLTF,TGTGCCAGCAGAGATGGGACAGGGGTATCGGGGGCCAACGTCCTGACTTTC
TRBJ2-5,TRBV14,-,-,CASGSYKTQYF,TGTGCCAGCGGCTCATACAAGACCCAGTACTTC
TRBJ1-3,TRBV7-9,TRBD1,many,CASSPTGVGNTIYF,TGTGCCAGCAGCCCGACAGGGGTAGGAAACACCATATATTTT
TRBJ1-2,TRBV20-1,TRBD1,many,CSASGGRGQGFYGYTF,TGCAGTGCTAGTGGAGGTCGGGGACAGGGATTCTATGGCTACACCTTC
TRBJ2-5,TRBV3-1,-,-,CASSHNLPGPQETQYF,TGTGCCAGCAGCCATAATCTTCCGGGCCCCCAAGAGACCCAGTACTTC
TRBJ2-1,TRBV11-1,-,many,CASSNVRGNEQFF,TGTGCCAGCAGCAATGTACGGGGGAATGAGCAGTTCTTC
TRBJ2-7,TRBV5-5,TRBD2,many,CASRPGLADSYEQYF,TGTGCCAGCAGGCCGGGACTAGCGGATTCCTACGAGCAGTACTTC
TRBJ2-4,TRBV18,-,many,CASSPDSRGIQYF,TGTGCCAGCTCACCCGACAGCCGGGGAATTCAGTACTTC
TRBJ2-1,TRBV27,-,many,CASRGDGRYNEQFF,TGTGCCAGCAGAGGAGACGGGAGATACAATGAGCAGTTCTTC
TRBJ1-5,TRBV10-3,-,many,CAISDGGGFEPQHF,TGTGCCATCAGTGATGGAGGAGGGTTTGAGCCCCAGCATTTT
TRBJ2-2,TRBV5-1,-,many,CASRTGTGELFF,TGCGCCAGCAGAACGGGAACCGGGGAGCTGTTTTTT
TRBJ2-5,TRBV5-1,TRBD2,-,CASSSGAWEGRQETQYF,TGCGCCAGCAGCTCTGGGGCCTGGGAGGGCCGGCAAGAGACCCAGTACTTC
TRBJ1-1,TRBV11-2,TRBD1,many,CASSLSQEGAQTEAFF,TGTGCCAGCAGCCTCTCCCAGGAGGGGGCTCAGACTGAAGCTTTCTTT
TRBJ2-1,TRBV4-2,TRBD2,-,CASSQQMTSELGDEQFF,TGTGCCAGCAGCCAACAAATGACTAGCGAACTGGGGGATGAGCAGTTCTTC
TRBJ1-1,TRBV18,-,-,CASSRLAGIGMNTEAFF,TGTGCCAGCTCCCGACTCGCGGGAATAGGAATGAACACTGAAGCTTTCTTT
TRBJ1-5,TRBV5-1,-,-,CASSQNPNQPQHF,TGCGCCAGCAGCCAAAATCCCAATCAGCCCCAGCATTTT
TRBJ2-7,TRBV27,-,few,CASSSEGAKYEQYF,TGTGCCAGCAGCTCGGAAGGGGCGAAGTACGAGCAGTACTTC
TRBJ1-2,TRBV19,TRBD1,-,CASSIGQAPMYGYTF,TGTGCCAGTAGTATCGGACAGGCTCCAATGTATGGCTACACCTTC
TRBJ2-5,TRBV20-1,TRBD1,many,CSARHDRGRRETQYF,TGCAGTGCTAGACATGACAGGGGGCGCCGGGAGACCCAGTACTTC
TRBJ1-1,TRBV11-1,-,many,CASSHAQNTEAFF,TGTGCCAGCAGCCACGCCCAGAACACTGAAGCTTTCTTT
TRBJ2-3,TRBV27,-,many,CASSLTRPDTQYF,TGTGCCAGCAGTTTGACTAGGCCAGATACGCAGTATTTT
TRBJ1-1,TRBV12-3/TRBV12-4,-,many,CASSLMARGAFF,TGTGCCAGCAGTTTAATGGCCCGGGGAGCTTTCTTT
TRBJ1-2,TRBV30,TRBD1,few,CAWSRQGLADTF,TGTGCCTGGAGTAGACAGGGCCTGGCAGACACCTTC
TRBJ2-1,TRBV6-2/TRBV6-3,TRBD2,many,CASSGLAGGHEQFF,TGTGCCAGCAGCGGGCTAGCGGGAGGACACGAGCAGTTCTTC
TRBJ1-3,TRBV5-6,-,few,CASSFWTPSGNTIYF,TGTGCCAGCAGCTTTTGGACACCTTCTGGAAACACCATATATTTT
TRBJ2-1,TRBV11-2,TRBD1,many,CASSPTGRQGAQGGNEQFF,TGTGCCAGCAGCCCAACAGGAAGACAGGGGGCGCAAGGTGGGAATGAGCAGTTCTTC
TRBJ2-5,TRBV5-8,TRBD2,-,CASSLPEASGRWETQYF,TGTGCCAGCAGCTTGCCTGAGGCTAGCGGGAGGTGGGAGACCCAGTACTTC
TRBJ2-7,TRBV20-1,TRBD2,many,CSALGLAAYEQYF,TGCAGTGCCCTCGGACTAGCGGCTTACGAGCAGTACTTC